The rows below give T cell receptor beta chains drawn from one sample of a study of cytomegalovirus exposure and HLA in healthy donors. Clones were sequenced by immunoSEQ multiplex PCR, and TCRdb holds only the in-frame ones, with some missing. In the table there are 120,000 to 150,000 clones, nearly 80% of which are singletons. Input material: PBMCs. These receptors were taken from a man between 40 and 49 years old in good health and CMV-seropositive. The CDR3 runs from the conserved cysteine through the conserved F or W. D genes are given only for firm matches. Clone size is not always given. Where it is, it says once, few, many or a class for expanded clones.

CDR3 protein: CASSSHWTSGREEQYF; CDR3 DNA: TGTGCCAGCAGCTCTCATTGGACTAGCGGGAGAGAGGAGCAGTACTTC; J gene: TRBJ2-7; clone size: .; D gene: TRBD2; CDR3 length: 16; V gene: TRBV7-9
CDR3 protein: CASSQSGVAAGSEQYF; CDR3 DNA: TGCGCCAGCAGTCAATCGGGGGTGGCAGCGGGGTCCGAGCAGTACTTC; J gene: TRBJ2-7; clone size: .; D gene: TRBD2; CDR3 length: 16; V gene: TRBV23-1
CDR3 protein: CAARGSGNWEQFF; CDR3 DNA: TGTGCAGCTCGGGGGAGCGGGAATTGGGAGCAGTTCTTC; J gene: TRBJ2-1; clone size: .; D gene: TRBD2; CDR3 length: 13; V gene: TRBV7-9
CDR3 protein: CASSLVRQGGSEQYF; CDR3 DNA: TGTGCCAGCAGCTTAGTAAGGCAGGGAGGTTCCGAGCAGTACTTC; J gene: TRBJ2-7; clone size: .; D gene: .; CDR3 length: 15; V gene: TRBV7-2
CDR3 protein: CASSPGQNSYEQYF; CDR3 DNA: TGTGCCAGCAGCCCGGGACAGAACTCCTACGAGCAGTACTTC; J gene: TRBJ2-7; clone size: .; D gene: TRBD1; CDR3 length: 14; V gene: TRBV7-9
CDR3 protein: CASIYNYGYTF; CDR3 DNA: TGTGCCAGCATCTATAACTATGGCTACACCTTC; J gene: TRBJ1-2; clone size: .; D gene: .; CDR3 length: 11; V gene: TRBV28
CDR3 protein: CASSFELAGGLQEGGELFF; CDR3 DNA: TGTGCCAGCAGTTTTGAACTAGCGGGAGGGCTCCAGGAGGGCGGGGAGCTGTTTTTT; J gene: TRBJ2-2; clone size: .; D gene: TRBD2; CDR3 length: 19; V gene: TRBV27
CDR3 protein: CASSISTGELFF; CDR3 DNA: TGTGCCAGCAGCATCTCTACCGGGGAGCTGTTTTTT; J gene: TRBJ2-2; clone size: .; D gene: .; CDR3 length: 12; V gene: TRBV7-9
CDR3 protein: CASSETANYGYTF; CDR3 DNA: TGTGCCAGCAGCGAGACAGCTAACTATGGCTACACCTTC; J gene: TRBJ1-2; clone size: .; D gene: .; CDR3 length: 13; V gene: TRBV5-4
CDR3 protein: CASSADTTNEKLFF; CDR3 DNA: TGTGCCAGCAGTGCGGACACAACTAATGAAAAACTGTTTTTT; J gene: TRBJ1-4; clone size: .; D gene: .; CDR3 length: 14; V gene: TRBV2
CDR3 protein: CASSHGLEESDTQYF; CDR3 DNA: TGTGCCAGCAGTCACGGACTAGAGGAGTCAGATACGCAGTATTTT; J gene: TRBJ2-3; clone size: .; D gene: TRBD2; CDR3 length: 15; V gene: TRBV6-6
CDR3 protein: CASSIVWDRGLNEQFF; CDR3 DNA: TGTGCCAGTAGTATAGTTTGGGACAGGGGGCTTAATGAGCAGTTCTTC; J gene: TRBJ2-1; clone size: .; D gene: TRBD1; CDR3 length: 16; V gene: TRBV19
CDR3 protein: CASSLAPGVGNEQFF; CDR3 DNA: TGTGCCAGCAGCTTAGCTCCGGGAGTTGGGAATGAGCAGTTCTTC; J gene: TRBJ2-1; clone size: few; D gene: .; CDR3 length: 15; V gene: TRBV11-3
CDR3 protein: CASSVGYRGPEQYF; CDR3 DNA: TGTGCCAGCAGCGTAGGTTACAGGGGGCCTGAGCAGTACTTC; J gene: TRBJ2-7; clone size: .; D gene: TRBD1; CDR3 length: 14; V gene: TRBV9
CDR3 protein: CASSPPAGGPYNEQFF; CDR3 DNA: TGTGCCAGCAGTCCACCAGCGGGAGGGCCCTACAATGAGCAGTTCTTC; J gene: TRBJ2-1; clone size: .; D gene: TRBD2; CDR3 length: 16; V gene: TRBV27
CDR3 protein: CASSLPWPGRDGYTF; CDR3 DNA: TGTGCCAGCAGTTTACCGTGGCCTGGGCGCGATGGCTACACCTTC; J gene: TRBJ1-2; clone size: .; D gene: .; CDR3 length: 15; V gene: TRBV28
CDR3 protein: CASSGFFSGTGGRETQYF; CDR3 DNA: TGTGCCAGCAGCGGGTTTTTTTCCGGGACAGGCGGTCGGGAGACCCAGTACTTC; J gene: TRBJ2-5; clone size: .; D gene: TRBD1; CDR3 length: 18; V gene: TRBV5-6
CDR3 protein: CASSFIGGVSYEQYF; CDR3 DNA: TGTGCCAGCAGTTTTATCGGAGGAGTATCCTACGAGCAGTACTTC; J gene: TRBJ2-7; clone size: .; D gene: .; CDR3 length: 15; V gene: TRBV27
CDR3 protein: CASSVSRRFAGNTIYF; CDR3 DNA: TGTGCCAGCAGCGTAAGCCGCAGGTTTGCTGGAAACACCATATATTTT; J gene: TRBJ1-3; clone size: .; D gene: .; CDR3 length: 16; V gene: TRBV9
CDR3 protein: CASSQTIHPNTEAFF; CDR3 DNA: TGCGCCAGCAGCCAAACTATACACCCGAACACTGAAGCTTTCTTT; J gene: TRBJ1-1; clone size: .; D gene: .; CDR3 length: 15; V gene: TRBV4-1